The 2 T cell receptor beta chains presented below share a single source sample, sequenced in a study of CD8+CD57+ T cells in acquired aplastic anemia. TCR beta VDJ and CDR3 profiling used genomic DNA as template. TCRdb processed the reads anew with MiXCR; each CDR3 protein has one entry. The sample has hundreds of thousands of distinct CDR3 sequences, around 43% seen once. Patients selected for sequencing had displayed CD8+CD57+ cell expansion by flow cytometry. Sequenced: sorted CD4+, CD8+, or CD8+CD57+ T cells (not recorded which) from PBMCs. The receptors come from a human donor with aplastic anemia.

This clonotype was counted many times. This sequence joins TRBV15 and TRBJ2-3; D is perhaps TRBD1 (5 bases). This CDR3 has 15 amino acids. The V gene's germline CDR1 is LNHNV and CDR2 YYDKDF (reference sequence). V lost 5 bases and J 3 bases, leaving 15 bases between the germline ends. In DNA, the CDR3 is TGTGCCACCAGCGACTCAGGGTTTTCGACAGATACGCAGTATTTT. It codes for CATSDSGFSTDTQYF.

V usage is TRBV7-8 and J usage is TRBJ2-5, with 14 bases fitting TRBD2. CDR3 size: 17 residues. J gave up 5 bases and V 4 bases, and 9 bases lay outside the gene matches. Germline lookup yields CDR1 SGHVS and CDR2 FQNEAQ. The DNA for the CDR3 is TGTGCCAGCAGCTCACAGACTAGCGGGGGGGCCGGGGAGACCCAGTACTTC. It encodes CASSSQTSGGAGETQYF. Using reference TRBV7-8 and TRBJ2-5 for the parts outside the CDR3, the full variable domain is GAGVSQSPRYKVAKRGQDVALRCDPISGHVSLFWYQQALGQGPEFLTYFQNEAQLDKSGLPSDRFFAERPEGSVSTLKIQRTQQEDSAVYLCASSSQTSGGAGETQYFGPGTRLLVL.